These T cell receptor beta chains were read from a single sample in a study of Ad26.COV2.S vaccination and SARS-CoV-2 variants. TCRdb's table, derived via immunoSEQ multiplex PCR, lists solely in-frame clones and lacks some. The sample consists of around 270,000 clones, roughly 85% of them appearing once. This material consisted of peripheral blood, taken in a trial of Ad26.COV2.S vaccine versus placebo. The receptors stem from a person aged 18-60 years who received the Ad26.COV2.S COVID-19 vaccine or a placebo. Each CDR3 is given with its conserved first and last residue. Each record gives: J gene, V gene, CDR3 protein.

TRBJ2-3 | TRBV5-1 | CASSGSRGRGDTQYF
TRBJ2-7 | TRBV6-5 | CASRYRDEAYEQYF
TRBJ2-3 | TRBV5-6 | CASSLRQGRTDTQYF
TRBJ1-1 | TRBV10-3 | CAISESDRENTEAFF
TRBJ1-5 | TRBV5-6 | CASSLAGPNQPQHF
TRBJ2-7 | TRBV28 | CASSLFRGYEQYF
TRBJ2-2 | TRBV7-6 | CASSLSSGGHTGELFF
TRBJ2-2 | TRBV11-2 | CASSFREEPGELFF
TRBJ2-5 | TRBV7-2 | CASSRIAGDGETQYF
TRBJ2-1 | TRBV11-3 | CASSSGTGSYNEQFF
TRBJ1-1 | TRBV4-3 | CASSQDGRGTEAFF
TRBJ2-2 | TRBV11-3 | CASSLGLAGVRWTGELFF
TRBJ2-4 | TRBV20-1 | CSASPPPRNIQYF